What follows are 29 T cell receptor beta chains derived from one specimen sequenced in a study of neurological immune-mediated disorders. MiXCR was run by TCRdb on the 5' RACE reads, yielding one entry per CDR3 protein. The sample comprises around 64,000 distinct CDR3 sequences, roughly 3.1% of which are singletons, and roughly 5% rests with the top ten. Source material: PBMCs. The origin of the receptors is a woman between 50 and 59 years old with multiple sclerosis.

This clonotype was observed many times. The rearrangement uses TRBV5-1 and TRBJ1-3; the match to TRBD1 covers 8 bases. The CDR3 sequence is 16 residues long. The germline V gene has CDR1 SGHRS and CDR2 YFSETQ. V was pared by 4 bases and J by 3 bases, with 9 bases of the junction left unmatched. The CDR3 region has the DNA TGCGCCAGCAGCCGGGGGGACAGGAGTTATGGAAACACCATATATTTT. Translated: CASSRGDRSYGNTIYF.

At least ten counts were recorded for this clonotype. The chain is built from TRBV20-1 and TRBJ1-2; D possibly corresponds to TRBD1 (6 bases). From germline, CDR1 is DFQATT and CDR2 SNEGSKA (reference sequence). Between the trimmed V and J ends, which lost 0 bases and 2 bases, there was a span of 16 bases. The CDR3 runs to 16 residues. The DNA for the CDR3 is TGCAGTGCTAGAGAAGAGGGACAATTGTTGAACTATGGCTACACCTTC. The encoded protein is CSAREEGQLLNYGYTF.

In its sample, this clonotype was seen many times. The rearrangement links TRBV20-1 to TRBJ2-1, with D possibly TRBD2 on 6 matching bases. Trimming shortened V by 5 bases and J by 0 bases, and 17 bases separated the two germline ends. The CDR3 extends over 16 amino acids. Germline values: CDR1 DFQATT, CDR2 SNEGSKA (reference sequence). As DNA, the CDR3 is TGCAGTGCTCGAACACTAGCCTCCAGCTCCTACAATGAGCAGTTCTTC. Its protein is CSARTLASSSYNEQFF.

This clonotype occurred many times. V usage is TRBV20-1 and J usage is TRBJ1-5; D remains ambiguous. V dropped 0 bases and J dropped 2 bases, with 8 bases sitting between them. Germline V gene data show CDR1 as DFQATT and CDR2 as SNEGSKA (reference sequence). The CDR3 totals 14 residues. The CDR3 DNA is TGCAGTGCTAGAGATCTCGGGGGCAATCAGCCCCAGCATTTT. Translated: CSARDLGGNQPQHF.

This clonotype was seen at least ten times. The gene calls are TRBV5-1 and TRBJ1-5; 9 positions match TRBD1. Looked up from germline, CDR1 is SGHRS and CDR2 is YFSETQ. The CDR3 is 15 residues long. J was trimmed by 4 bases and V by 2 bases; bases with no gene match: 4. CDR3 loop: CASSLGDRENQPQHF. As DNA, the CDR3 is TGCGCCAGCAGCTTAGGGGACAGGGAGAATCAGCCCCAGCATTTT.

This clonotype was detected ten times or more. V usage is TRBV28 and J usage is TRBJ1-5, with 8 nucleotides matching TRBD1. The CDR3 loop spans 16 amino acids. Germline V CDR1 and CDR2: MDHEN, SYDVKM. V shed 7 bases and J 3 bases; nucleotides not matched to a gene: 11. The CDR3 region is CASTLRTGPSNQPQHF. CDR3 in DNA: TGTGCCAGCACCCTCAGGACAGGGCCTTCCAATCAGCCCCAGCATTTT.

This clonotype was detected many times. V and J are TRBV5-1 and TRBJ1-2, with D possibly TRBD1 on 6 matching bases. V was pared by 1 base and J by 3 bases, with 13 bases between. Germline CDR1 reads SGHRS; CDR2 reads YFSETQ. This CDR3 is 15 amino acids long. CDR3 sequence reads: CASSLFPGADYGYTF. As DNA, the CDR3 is TGCGCCAGCAGCTTGTTTCCAGGGGCGGACTATGGCTACACCTTC.

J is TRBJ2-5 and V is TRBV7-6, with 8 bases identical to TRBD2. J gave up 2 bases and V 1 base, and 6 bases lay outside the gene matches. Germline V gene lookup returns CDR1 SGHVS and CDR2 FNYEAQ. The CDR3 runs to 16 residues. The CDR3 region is CASSLGVTSVQETQYF. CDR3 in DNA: TGTGCCAGCAGCTTAGGTGTGACTAGCGTTCAAGAGACCCAGTACTTC.

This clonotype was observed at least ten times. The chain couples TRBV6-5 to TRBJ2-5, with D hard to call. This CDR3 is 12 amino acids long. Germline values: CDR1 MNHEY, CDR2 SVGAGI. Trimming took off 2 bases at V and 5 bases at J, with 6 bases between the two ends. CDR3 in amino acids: CASSYPGETQYF. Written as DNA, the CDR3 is TGTGCCAGCAGTTACCCTGGGGAGACCCAGTACTTC.

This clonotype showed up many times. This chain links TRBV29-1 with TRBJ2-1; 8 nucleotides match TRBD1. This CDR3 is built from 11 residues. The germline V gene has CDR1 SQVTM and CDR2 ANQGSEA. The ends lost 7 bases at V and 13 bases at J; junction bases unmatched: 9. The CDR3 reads CSALTGTGQFF. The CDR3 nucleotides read TGCAGCGCCCTAACCGGGACAGGTCAGTTCTTC.

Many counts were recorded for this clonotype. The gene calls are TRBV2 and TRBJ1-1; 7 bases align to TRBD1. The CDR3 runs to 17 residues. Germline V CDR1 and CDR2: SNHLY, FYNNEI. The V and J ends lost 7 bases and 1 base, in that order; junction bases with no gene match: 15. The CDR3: CASTRRGQALGNTEAFF. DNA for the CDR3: TGTGCCAGCACCCGTCGCGGACAGGCCTTAGGGAACACTGAAGCTTTCTTT.

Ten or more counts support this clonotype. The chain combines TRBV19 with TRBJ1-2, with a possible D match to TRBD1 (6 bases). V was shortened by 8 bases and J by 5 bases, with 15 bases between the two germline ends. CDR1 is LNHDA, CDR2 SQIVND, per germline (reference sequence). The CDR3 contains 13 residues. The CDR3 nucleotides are TGTGCCAGTCGGGTTCCGACAGGATATGGCTACACCTTC. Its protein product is CASRVPTGYGYTF.

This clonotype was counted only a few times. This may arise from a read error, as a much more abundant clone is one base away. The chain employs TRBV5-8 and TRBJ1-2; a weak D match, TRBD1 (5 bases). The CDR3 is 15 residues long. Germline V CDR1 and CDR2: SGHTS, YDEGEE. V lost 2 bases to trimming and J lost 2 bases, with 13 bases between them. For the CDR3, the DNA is TGTGCCAGCAGCTTCAGATTAAAGGGGAACTATGGCTACACCTTC. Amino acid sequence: CASSFRLKGNYGYTF.

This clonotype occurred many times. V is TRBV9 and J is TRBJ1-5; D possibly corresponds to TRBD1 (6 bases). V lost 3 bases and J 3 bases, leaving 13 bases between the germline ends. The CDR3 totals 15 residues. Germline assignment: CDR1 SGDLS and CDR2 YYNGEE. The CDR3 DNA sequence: TGTGCCAGCAGCGCGGACAGTTCTTCCAATCAGCCCCAGCATTTT. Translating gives CASSADSSSNQPQHF.

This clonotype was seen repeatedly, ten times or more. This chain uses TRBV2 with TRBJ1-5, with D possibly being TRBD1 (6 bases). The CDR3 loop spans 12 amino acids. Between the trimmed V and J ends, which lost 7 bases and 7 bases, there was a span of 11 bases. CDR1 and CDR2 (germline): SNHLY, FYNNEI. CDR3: CASKDRGQPQHF. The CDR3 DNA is TGTGCCAGCAAGGACAGAGGACAGCCCCAGCATTTT.

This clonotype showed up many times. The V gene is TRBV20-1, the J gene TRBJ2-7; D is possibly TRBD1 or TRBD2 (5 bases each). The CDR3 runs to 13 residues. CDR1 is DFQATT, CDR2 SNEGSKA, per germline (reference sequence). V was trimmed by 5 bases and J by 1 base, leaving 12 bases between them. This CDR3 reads CSAQGRKSYEQYF. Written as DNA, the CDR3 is TGCAGTGCTCAGGGACGGAAATCCTACGAGCAGTACTTC.

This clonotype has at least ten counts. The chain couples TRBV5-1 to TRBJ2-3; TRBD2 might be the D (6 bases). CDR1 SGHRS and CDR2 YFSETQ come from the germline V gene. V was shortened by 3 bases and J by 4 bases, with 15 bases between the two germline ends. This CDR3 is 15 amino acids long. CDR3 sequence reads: CASSWGTAGPDTQYF. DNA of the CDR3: TGCGCCAGCAGCTGGGGGACTGCCGGTCCAGATACGCAGTATTTT.

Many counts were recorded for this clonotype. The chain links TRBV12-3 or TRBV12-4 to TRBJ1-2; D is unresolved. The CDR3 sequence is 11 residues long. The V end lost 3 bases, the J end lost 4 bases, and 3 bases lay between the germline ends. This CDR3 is CASSLGYGYTF. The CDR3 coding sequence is TGTGCCAGCAGTTTGGGCTATGGCTACACCTTC.

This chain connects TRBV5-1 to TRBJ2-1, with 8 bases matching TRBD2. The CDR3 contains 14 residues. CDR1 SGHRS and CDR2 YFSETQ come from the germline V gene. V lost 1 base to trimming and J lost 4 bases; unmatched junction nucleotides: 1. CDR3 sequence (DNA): TGCGCCAGCAGCTTGATAGCGGGGTACAATGAGCAGTTCTTC. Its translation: CASSLIAGYNEQFF.

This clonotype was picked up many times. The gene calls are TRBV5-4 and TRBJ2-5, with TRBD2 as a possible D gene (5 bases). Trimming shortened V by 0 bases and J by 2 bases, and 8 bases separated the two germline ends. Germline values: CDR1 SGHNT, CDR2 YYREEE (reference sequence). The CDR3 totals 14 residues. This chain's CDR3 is CASSLARRQETQYF. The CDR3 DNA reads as TGTGCCAGCAGCTTGGCCCGGAGGCAAGAGACCCAGTACTTC.

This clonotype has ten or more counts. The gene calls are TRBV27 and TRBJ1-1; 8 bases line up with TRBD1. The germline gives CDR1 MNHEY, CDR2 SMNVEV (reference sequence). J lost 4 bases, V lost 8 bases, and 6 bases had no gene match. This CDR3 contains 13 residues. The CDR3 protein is CASYPQGATEAFF. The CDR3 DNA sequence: TGTGCCAGCTATCCTCAGGGGGCCACTGAAGCTTTCTTT.

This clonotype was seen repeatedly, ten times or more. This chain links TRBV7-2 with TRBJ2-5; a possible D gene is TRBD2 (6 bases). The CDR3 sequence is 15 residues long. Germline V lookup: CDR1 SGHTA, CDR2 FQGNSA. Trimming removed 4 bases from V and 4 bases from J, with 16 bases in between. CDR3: CASSSGLSGGETQYF. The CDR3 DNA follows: TGTGCCAGCAGCTCAGGGCTATCCGGGGGAGAGACCCAGTACTTC.

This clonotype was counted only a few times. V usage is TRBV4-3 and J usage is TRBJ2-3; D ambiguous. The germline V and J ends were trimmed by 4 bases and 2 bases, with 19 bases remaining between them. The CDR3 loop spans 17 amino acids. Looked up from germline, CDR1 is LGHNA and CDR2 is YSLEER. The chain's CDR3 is CASSRLVGLLPTDTQYF. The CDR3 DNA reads TGCGCCAGCAGCCGCCTCGTCGGGCTCCTTCCCACAGATACGCAGTATTTT.

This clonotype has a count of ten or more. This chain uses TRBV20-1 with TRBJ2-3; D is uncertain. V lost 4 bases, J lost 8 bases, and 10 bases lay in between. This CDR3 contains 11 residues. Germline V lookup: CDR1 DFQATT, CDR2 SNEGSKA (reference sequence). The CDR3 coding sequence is TGCAGTGCTACATACAAATTTACGCAGTATTTT. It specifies CSATYKFTQYF.

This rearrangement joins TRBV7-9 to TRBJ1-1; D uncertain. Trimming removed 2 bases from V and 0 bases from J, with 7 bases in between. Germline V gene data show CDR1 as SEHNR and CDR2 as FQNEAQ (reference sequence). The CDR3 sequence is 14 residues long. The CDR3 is CASSLPGVNTEAFF. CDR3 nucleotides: TGTGCCAGCAGCTTACCAGGCGTGAACACTGAAGCTTTCTTT.

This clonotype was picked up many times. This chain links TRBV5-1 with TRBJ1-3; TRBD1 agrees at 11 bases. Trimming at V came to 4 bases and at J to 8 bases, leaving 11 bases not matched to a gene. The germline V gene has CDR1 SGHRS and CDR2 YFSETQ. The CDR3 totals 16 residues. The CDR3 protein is CASSRPTGQGGDTIYF. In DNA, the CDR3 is TGCGCCAGCAGCCGACCTACGGGACAGGGGGGAGACACCATATATTTT.

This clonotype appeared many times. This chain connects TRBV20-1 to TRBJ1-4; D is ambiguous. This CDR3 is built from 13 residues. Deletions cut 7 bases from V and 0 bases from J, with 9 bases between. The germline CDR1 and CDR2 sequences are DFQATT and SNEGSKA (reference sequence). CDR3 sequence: CSGHSTTNEKLFF. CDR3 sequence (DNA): TGCAGTGGTCACAGCACAACTAATGAAAAACTGTTTTTT.

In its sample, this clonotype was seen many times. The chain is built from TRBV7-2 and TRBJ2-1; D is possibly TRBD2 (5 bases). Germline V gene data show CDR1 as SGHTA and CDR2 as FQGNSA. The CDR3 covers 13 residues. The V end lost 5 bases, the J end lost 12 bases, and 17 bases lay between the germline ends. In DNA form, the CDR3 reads TGTGCCAGCAGCCTAGGGCCTAGCATTGGGCAGTTCTTC. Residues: CASSLGPSIGQFF.

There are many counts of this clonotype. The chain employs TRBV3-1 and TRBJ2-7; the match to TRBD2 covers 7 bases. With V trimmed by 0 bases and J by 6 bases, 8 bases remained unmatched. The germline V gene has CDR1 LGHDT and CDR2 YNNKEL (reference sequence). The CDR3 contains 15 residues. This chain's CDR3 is CASSQDLAGVGEQYF. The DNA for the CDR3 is TGTGCCAGCAGCCAAGATCTCGCGGGAGTTGGCGAGCAGTACTTC.